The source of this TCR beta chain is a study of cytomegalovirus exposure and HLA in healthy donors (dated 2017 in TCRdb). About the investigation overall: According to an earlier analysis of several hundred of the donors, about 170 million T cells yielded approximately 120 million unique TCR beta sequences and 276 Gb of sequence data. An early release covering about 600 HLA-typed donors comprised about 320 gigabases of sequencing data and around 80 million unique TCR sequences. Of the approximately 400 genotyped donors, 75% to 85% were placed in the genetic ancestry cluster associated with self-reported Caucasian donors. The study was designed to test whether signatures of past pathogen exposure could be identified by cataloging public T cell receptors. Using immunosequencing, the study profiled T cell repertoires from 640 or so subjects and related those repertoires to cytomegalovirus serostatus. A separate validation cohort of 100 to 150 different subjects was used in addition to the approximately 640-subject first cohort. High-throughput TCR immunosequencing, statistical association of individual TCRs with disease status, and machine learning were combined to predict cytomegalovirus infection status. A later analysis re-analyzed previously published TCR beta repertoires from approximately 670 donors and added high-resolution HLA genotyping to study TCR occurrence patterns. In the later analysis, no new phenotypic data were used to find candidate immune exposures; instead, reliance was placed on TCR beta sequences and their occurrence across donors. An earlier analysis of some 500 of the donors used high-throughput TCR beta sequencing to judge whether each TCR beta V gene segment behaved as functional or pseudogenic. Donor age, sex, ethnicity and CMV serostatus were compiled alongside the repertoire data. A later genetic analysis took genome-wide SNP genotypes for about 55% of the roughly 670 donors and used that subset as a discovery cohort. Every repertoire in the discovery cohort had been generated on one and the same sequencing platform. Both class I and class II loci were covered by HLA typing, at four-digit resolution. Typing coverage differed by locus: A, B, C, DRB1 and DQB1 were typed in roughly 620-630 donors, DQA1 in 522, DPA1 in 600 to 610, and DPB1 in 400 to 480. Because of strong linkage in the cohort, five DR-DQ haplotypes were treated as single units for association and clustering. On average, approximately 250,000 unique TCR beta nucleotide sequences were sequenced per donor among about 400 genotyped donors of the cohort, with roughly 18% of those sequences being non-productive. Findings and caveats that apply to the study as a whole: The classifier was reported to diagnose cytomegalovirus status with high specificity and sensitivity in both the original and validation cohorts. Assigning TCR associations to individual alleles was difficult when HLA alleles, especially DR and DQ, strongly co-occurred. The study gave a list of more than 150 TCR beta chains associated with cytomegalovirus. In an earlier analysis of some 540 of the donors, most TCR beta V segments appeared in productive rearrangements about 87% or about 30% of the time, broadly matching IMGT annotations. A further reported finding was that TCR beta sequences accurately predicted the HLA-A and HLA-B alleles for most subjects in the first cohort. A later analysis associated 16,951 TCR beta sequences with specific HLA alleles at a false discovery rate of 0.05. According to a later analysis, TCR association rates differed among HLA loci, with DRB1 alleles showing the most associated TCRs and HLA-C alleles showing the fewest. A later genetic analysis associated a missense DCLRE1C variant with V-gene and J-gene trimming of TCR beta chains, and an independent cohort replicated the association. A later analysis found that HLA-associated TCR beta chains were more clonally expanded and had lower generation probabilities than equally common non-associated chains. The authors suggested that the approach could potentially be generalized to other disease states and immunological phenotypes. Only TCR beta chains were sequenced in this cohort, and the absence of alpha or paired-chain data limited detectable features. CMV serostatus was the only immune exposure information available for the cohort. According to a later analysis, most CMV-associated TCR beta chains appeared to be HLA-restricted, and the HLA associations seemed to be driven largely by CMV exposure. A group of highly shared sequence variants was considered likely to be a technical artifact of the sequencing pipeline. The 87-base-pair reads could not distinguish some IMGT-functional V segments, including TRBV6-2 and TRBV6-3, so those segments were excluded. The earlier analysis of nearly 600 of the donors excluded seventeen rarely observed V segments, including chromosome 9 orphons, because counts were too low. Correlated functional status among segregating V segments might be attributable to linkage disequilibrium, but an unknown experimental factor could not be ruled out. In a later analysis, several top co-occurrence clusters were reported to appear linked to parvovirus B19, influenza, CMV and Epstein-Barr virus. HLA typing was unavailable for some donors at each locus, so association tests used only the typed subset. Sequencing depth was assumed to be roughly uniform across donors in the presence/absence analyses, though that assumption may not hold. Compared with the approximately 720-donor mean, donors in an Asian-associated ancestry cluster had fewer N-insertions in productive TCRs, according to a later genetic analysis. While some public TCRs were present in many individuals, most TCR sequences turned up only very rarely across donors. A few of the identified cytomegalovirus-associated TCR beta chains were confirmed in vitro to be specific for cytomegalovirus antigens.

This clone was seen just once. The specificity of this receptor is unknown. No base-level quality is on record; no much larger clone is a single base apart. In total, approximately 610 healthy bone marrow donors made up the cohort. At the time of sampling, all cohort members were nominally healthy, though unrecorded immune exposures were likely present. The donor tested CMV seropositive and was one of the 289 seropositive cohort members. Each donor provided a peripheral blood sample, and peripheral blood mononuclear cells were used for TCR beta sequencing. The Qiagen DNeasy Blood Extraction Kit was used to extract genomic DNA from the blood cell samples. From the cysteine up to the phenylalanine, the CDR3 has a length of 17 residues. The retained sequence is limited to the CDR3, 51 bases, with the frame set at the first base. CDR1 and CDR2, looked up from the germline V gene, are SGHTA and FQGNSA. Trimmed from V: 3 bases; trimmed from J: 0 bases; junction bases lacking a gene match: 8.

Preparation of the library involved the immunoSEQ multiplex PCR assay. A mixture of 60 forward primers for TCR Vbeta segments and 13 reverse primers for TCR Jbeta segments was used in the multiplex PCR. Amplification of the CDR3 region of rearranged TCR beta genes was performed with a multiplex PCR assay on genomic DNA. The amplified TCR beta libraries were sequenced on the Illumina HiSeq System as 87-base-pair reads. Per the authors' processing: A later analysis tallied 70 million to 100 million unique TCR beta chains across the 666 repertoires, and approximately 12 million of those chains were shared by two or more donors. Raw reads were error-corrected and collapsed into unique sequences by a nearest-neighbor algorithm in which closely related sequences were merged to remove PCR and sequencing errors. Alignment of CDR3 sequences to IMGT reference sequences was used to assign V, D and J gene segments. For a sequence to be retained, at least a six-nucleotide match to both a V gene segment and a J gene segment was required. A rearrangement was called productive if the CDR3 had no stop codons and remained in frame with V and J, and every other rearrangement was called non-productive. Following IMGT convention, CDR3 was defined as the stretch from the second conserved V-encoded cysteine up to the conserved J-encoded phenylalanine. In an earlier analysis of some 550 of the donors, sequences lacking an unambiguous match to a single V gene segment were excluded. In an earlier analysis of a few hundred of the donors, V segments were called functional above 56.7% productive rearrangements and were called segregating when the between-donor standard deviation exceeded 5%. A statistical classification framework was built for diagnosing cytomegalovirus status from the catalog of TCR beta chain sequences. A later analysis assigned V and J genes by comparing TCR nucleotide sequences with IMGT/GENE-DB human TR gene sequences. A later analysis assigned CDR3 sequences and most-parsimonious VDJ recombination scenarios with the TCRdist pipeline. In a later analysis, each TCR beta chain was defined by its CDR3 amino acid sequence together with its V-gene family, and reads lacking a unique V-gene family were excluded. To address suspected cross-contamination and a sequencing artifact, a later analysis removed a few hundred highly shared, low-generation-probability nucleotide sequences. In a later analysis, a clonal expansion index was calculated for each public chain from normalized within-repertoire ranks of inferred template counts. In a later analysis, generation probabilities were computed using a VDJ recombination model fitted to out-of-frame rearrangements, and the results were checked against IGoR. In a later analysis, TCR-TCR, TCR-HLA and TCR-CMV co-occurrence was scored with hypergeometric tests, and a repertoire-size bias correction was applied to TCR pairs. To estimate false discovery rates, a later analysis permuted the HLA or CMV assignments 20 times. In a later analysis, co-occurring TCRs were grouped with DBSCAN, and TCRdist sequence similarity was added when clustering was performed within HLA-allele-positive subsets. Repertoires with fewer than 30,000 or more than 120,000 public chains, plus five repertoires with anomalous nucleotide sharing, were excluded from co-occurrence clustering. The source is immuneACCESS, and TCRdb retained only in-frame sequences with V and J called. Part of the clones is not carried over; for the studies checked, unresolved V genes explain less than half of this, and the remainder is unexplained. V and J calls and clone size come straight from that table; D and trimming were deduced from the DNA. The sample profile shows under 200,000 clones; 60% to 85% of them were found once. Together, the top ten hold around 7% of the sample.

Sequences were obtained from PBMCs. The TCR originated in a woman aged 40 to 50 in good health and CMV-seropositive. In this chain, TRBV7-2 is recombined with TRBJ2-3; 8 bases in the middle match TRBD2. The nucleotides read TGTGCCAGCAGCTTCCTTCAGCGGGGGTCAAGCACAGATACGCAGTATTTT. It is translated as CASSFLQRGSSTDTQYF.